This record looks at one T cell receptor (beta chain) sequence and its context. The target antigen is unknown. These data belong to a study of beta chain features in type 1 diabetes. CDR1 and CDR2 (germline): SGHTA, FQGNSA. Trimming cost V 5 bases and J 6 bases, with 21 bases left between them. The CDR3 loop spans 16 amino acids. The isolated RNA, all of it, was reverse transcribed, so expressed TCRB transcripts were what got sequenced. The protocol was immunoSEQ multiplex PCR, while the TCRdb copy is restricted to in-frame clones and leaves out a portion. The sample records 150,000 to 200,000 clones, around 63% being singletons. Overall study results and limits: Within each of all four CD4+ subsets, Type 1 diabetes patients had TCRB CDR3s that were moderately but significantly shorter.

Sequencing was done on a sample of naive CD4+ T cells from blood. The receptor comes from a man aged 25-45 years with type 1 diabetes. This rearrangement joins TRBV7-2 to TRBJ2-3; D may be TRBD1 or TRBD2 (6 bases each). The CDR3 loop reads CASSPLIRGALDTQYF. In DNA form, the CDR3 reads TGTGCCAGCAGCCCCCTCATTAGGGGGGCCCTTGATACGCAGTATTTT. Full variable domain (rest looked up from reference TRBV7-2 and TRBJ2-3): GAGVSQSPSNKVTEKGKDVELRCDPISGHTALYWYRQSLGQGLEFLIYFQGNSAPDKSGLPSDRFSAERTGGSVSTLTIQRTQQEDSAVYLCASSPLIRGALDTQYFGPGTRLTVL.